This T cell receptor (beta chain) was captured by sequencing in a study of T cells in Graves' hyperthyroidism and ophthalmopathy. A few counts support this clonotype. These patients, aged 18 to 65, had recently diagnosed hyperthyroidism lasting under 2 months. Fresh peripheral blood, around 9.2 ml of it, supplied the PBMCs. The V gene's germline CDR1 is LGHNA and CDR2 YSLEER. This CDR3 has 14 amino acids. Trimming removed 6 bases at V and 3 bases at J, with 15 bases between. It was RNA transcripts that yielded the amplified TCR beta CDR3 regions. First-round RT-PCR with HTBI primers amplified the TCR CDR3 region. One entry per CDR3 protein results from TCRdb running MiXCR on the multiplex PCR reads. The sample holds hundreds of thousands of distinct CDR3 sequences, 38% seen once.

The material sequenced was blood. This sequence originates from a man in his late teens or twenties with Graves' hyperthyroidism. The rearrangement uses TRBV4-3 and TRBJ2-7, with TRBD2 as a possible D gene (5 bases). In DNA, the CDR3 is TGCGCCAGCAGTATACAACGGGGTGTCTACGAGCAGTACTTC. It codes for CASSIQRGVYEQYF.